Shown below are 4 T cell receptor beta chains from a single sample sequenced in a study of blood T cell repertoires in COVID-19. Sequencing was performed with immunoSEQ multiplex PCR; in TCRdb, only in-frame clones are kept and a portion is missing. The repertoire holds 130,000 to 150,000 clones, with approximately 88% as singletons. Sequenced input: PBMCs or T cells enriched from blood (not recorded which). These receptors were taken from a woman in her twenties or thirties with acute COVID-19.

V is TRBV6-2 or TRBV6-3 and J is TRBJ2-3, with D possibly TRBD1 on 5 matching bases. Trimming removed 6 bases from V and 0 bases from J, with 22 bases in between. The CDR3 has 18 amino acids. Germline V CDR1 and CDR2: MNHEY, SVGEGT. The CDR3: CASRPSREKIRSTDTQYF. CDR3 in DNA: TGTGCCAGCAGACCTTCCAGGGAAAAAATCCGGAGCACAGATACGCAGTATTTT.

The chain recombines TRBV20-1 with TRBJ2-7; a possible D gene is TRBD1 (6 bases). CDR1 is DFQATT and CDR2 is SNEGSKA in the germline V gene (reference sequence). V lost 5 bases to trimming and J lost 6 bases, with 11 bases between them. The CDR3 is 11 residues long. The CDR3 is CSAGGSLEQYF. The CDR3 DNA is TGCAGTGCTGGGGGCTCCCTCGAGCAGTACTTC.

This sequence joins TRBV5-1 and TRBJ2-7; maybe TRBD2 (6 bases). The V end lost 2 bases, the J end lost 4 bases, and 16 bases lay between the germline ends. CDR1 is SGHRS, CDR2 YFSETQ, per germline. The CDR3 consists of 15 residues. The CDR3, as DNA: TGCGCCAGCAGCTTACCCGGGACTCCCCCTTACGAGCAGTACTTC. Translating gives CASSLPGTPPYEQYF.

This chain connects TRBV7-2 to TRBJ1-2; D is undetermined. The CDR3 is 15 amino acids. Germline loops: CDR1 SGHTA, CDR2 FQGNSA. The germline V and J ends were trimmed by 0 bases and 0 bases, with 8 bases remaining between them. CDR3 in DNA: TGTGCCAGCAGCTTAGCGGGCAGTCCTAACTATGGCTACACCTTC. This sequence encodes CASSLAGSPNYGYTF.